This is a list of T cell receptor beta chains from one sample in a study of blood T cell repertoires in COVID-19. TCRdb's copy holds only in-frame clones and misses some; the assay was immunoSEQ multiplex PCR. The table shows roughly 250,000 clones, with around 87% occurring only once. Sequencing used peripheral blood. The receptors were sampled from a woman aged 45 to 65 with acute or convalescent COVID-19. Both conserved end residues are part of each CDR3. Fields, in order: clone size, J gene, D gene, V gene, CDR3 DNA, CDR3 protein. D genes are given only for firm matches. For some rows the clone size is stated as once, few or many, or as a class when expanded; others skip it.

>NA|TRBJ2-7|NA|TRBV18
TGTGCCAGCTCACCGGCAGGCGACGAGCAGTACTTC
CASSPAGDEQYF
>NA|TRBJ2-2|NA|TRBV9
TGTGCCAGCAGCGTAGCAGGGAACGCGGACACCGGGGAGCTGTTTTTT
CASSVAGNADTGELFF
>NA|TRBJ2-5|TRBD2|TRBV28
TGTGCCAGCATTGGACTAGCGGGTTGGGAGACCCAGTACTTC
CASIGLAGWETQYF
>NA|TRBJ1-5|TRBD1|TRBV6-5
TGTGCCAGCGCTCGACAGGGCGGCAATCAGCCCCAGCATTTT
CASARQGGNQPQHF
>NA|TRBJ2-1|TRBD2|TRBV7-2
TGTGCCAGCAGCATACGACTAGCGTTTAATGAGCAGTTCTTC
CASSIRLAFNEQFF
>NA|TRBJ2-5|TRBD2|TRBV29-1
TGCAGCGCTTCCCGTGCGGGAGGTATGAGAGAGACCCAGTACTTC
CSASRAGGMRETQYF
>NA|TRBJ1-4|NA|TRBV4-2
TGTGCCAGCAGCCAAGAGTGGCGGCAGAATGAAAAACTGTTTTTT
CASSQEWRQNEKLFF
>NA|TRBJ2-3|TRBD2|TRBV5-1
TGCGCCAGCAGCTTGGAGGGGAGGGGCACAGATACGCAGTATTTT
CASSLEGRGTDTQYF
>NA|TRBJ2-5|NA|TRBV24-1
TGTGCCACCAGTGATCCCGGAGGTCAGCGGGCAAAAGAGACCCAGTACTTC
CATSDPGGQRAKETQYF
>NA|TRBJ1-1|NA|TRBV6-4
TGTGCCAGCAGTGTAGACCGGGAAACTGAAGCTTTCTTT
CASSVDRETEAFF
>NA|TRBJ1-1|NA|TRBV10-3
TGTGCCATCAAGAGAGAAGCTGAAGCTTTCTTT
CAIKREAEAFF
>NA|TRBJ1-4|TRBD1|TRBV5-1
TGCGCCAGCAGCTTAAGACAGGGTAATGAAAAACTGTTTTTT
CASSLRQGNEKLFF
>NA|TRBJ2-2|TRBD2|TRBV3-1/TRBV3-2
TGTGCCAGCACCCTTAGGACTAGATCTCCCGGGGAGCTGTTTTTT
CASTLRTRSPGELFF
>NA|TRBJ2-7|TRBD1|TRBV7-3
TGTGCCAGCAGCTTATACAGGGGATACGAGCAGTACTTC
CASSLYRGYEQYF
>NA|TRBJ1-5|NA|TRBV7-2
TGTGCCAGCAGCTTAGTATCCCGGCAGGGGAATCAGCCCCAGCATTTT
CASSLVSRQGNQPQHF
>once|TRBJ2-7|NA|TRBV29-1
TGCAGCGTTCGGGACAACCGACTCGCCTACGAGCAGTACTTC
CSVRDNRLAYEQYF
>once|TRBJ2-2|NA|TRBV27
TGTGCCAGCAGTCGGTCAGGGCTGAACACCGGGGAGCTGTTTTTT
CASSRSGLNTGELFF
>NA|TRBJ2-7|NA|TRBV5-1
TGCGCCAGCAGCTTGAGGGCGGACCTCCTGACTAGTAAGTACGAGCAGTACTTC
CASSLRADLLTSKYEQYF
>NA|TRBJ2-1|NA|TRBV5-1
TGCGCCAGCAGCTCTCGGACTTCGGTCAATGAGCAGTTCTTC
CASSSRTSVNEQFF
>NA|TRBJ1-1|NA|TRBV7-2
TGTGCCAGCATCCATGACAGGTCGATTCCGCCGAACACTGAAGCTTTCTTT
CASIHDRSIPPNTEAFF
>NA|TRBJ1-5|NA|TRBV19
TGTGCCAGTAGTATTCGGGACTTCAATCAGCCCCAGCATTTT
CASSIRDFNQPQHF
>NA|TRBJ1-2|NA|TRBV9
TGTGCCAGCAGCGAGAGACAGGAAGTTTACTATGGCTACACCTTC
CASSERQEVYYGYTF
>NA|TRBJ1-2|NA|TRBV30
TGTGCCTGGAGAGTCGCCGGGACAAAGGGCTACACCTTC
CAWRVAGTKGYTF
>NA|TRBJ2-1|NA|TRBV5-1
TGCGCCAGCAGCAAGCTTGAGAGCTCCTACAATGAGCAGTTCTTC
CASSKLESSYNEQFF
>NA|TRBJ2-3|TRBD2|TRBV29-1
TGCAGCGTTGGAGTAGCGGGAGGGCCTGGCACAGATACGCAGTATTTT
CSVGVAGGPGTDTQYF
>NA|TRBJ2-3|NA|TRBV6-4
TGTGCCAGCAGGACTTCCTCTAGCACAGATACGCAGTATTTT
CASRTSSSTDTQYF
>NA|TRBJ2-2|TRBD1|TRBV28
TGTGCCAGCAGCACGACAGGGGGACCCGGGGAGCTGTTTTTT
CASSTTGGPGELFF
>NA|TRBJ1-1|NA|TRBV7-2
TGTGCCAGCAGCTTAGGTCCAGGTTTCAACACTGAAGCTTTCTTT
CASSLGPGFNTEAFF
>NA|TRBJ2-5|NA|TRBV21-1
TGTGCCAGCAGCAAACGGGCGACAGGGGAAGAGACCCAGTACTTC
CASSKRATGEETQYF
>few|TRBJ1-5|TRBD1|TRBV9
TGTGCCAGCAGCGTAGAAGGGGGCGGGCAGCCCCAGCATTTT
CASSVEGGGQPQHF
>NA|TRBJ2-3|NA|TRBV14
TGTGCCAGCAGCCAACAACAGCTAGCCCTGGGGACAGATACGCAGTATTTT
CASSQQQLALGTDTQYF
>NA|TRBJ2-3|NA|TRBV10-3
TGTGCCATCAGTGGGACCGGGGGTAGCACAGATACGCAGTATTTT
CAISGTGGSTDTQYF
>NA|TRBJ1-1|NA|TRBV28
TGTGCCAGCAGATCCGCAGGTGACACTGAAGCTTTCTTT
CASRSAGDTEAFF
>NA|TRBJ1-2|TRBD1|TRBV28
TGTGCCAGCAGCGCACAGGGGGACGGCTACACCTTC
CASSAQGDGYTF
>once|TRBJ2-1|NA|TRBV29-1
TGCAGCGTTGAAGAAGGGGGCAATGAGCAGTTCTTC
CSVEEGGNEQFF
>NA|TRBJ1-4|TRBD1|TRBV9
TGTGCCAGCAGCGTGACAGGGGTGGCGGAAAAACTGTTTTTT
CASSVTGVAEKLFF
>NA|TRBJ1-4|NA|TRBV5-1
TGCGCCAGCAGCTGGGGGCCGGGCCTGCCCCGGGAAAAACTGTTTTTT
CASSWGPGLPREKLFF